This section outlines one T cell receptor (beta chain) sequence together with its context. Antigen unknown. This sample is part of a study of CD8 T cells in ankylosing spondylitis. Findings of the study overall: Roughly eight highly homologous variants made up a TCR beta motif that seemed to typify ankylosing spondylitis blood. Reported data indicate significant enrichment of disease-linked clones within matched ankylosing spondylitis synovial fluid. In the blood and synovial fluid of reactive arthritis, some motif variants had been previously reported.

CDR1 is SEHNR and CDR2 is FQNEAQ in the germline V gene (reference sequence). The CDR3 consists of 12 residues. V shed 3 bases and J shed 9 bases, with 9 bases lying between them. Each TCR beta library was made by quantitative 5'-RACE that incorporated molecular barcodes. TCRdb passed the 5' RACE reads through MiXCR, listing each CDR3 protein once. The sample consists of approximately 540,000 distinct CDR3 sequences, about 13% of them appearing once. Sample: blood, either unsorted or a sorted T cell fraction (not recorded which). This TCR came from a male donor with ankylosing spondylitis. The chain is built from TRBV7-9 and TRBJ2-1; a possible D gene is TRBD2 (6 bases). Here the CDR3 reads CASSLREAEQFF. DNA for the CDR3: TGTGCCAGCAGCTTGAGGGAGGCTGAGCAGTTCTTC.